The 13 T cell receptor beta chains listed next were all sequenced from one sample in a study of blood T cell repertoires in COVID-19. Assay: immunoSEQ multiplex PCR; the TCRdb copy retains only in-frame clones and omits some. The sample has approximately 210,000 clones, around 91% seen once. Sequenced: peripheral blood. These receptors originate from a woman aged 40 to 49 with acute or convalescent COVID-19.

The CDR3 protein is CASSLTYNEKLFF. The CDR3 bases are TGTGCCAGCAGCCTAACCTATAATGAAAAACTGTTTTTT. The V and J genes are TRBV11-2 and TRBJ1-4; the D is unclear. The germline CDR1 and CDR2 sequences are SGHAT and FQNNGV. This CDR3 is built from 13 residues. V gave up 5 bases and J gave up 4 bases, with 8 bases separating them.

The chain recombines TRBV19 with TRBJ1-6, with TRBD1 as a possible D gene (5 bases). The CDR3 loop spans 15 amino acids. Per the germline V gene, CDR1 is LNHDA and CDR2 is SQIVND (reference sequence). V gave up 3 bases and J gave up 6 bases, with 12 bases separating them. The CDR3 region is CASSMKGLGNSPLHF. CDR3 in DNA: TGTGCCAGTAGTATGAAGGGGTTGGGTAATTCACCCCTCCACTTT.

The rearrangement links TRBV9 to TRBJ2-5; the match to TRBD2 covers 10 bases. Germline trimming cut 0 bases from V and 4 bases from J; bases unmatched to any gene: 9. Germline loops: CDR1 SGDLS, CDR2 YYNGEE. CDR3 length equals 17 residues. DNA for the CDR3: TGTGCCAGCAGCGTAGGGCTTCTAGCGGGGGTGGGAGAGACCCAGTACTTC. This translates into CASSVGLLAGVGETQYF.

A single count supports this clone. J is TRBJ1-5 and V is TRBV27, with unresolved D. This CDR3 is built from 15 residues. CDR1 is MNHEY and CDR2 is SMNVEV in the germline V gene (reference sequence). V was clipped by 0 bases and J by 11 bases, with 17 bases between them. The CDR3 region is CASSLSGSDRSAQHF. The CDR3 region has the DNA TGTGCCAGCAGTTTATCCGGGTCAGACCGGTCGGCCCAGCATTTT.

The sample holds a few counts of this clone. Other DNA sequences in the sample encode the same CDR3. This rearrangement joins TRBV5-1 to TRBJ1-1, with D uncertain. This CDR3 is built from 16 residues. Trimming pared 0 bases from V and 0 bases from J, leaving 12 bases between. The germline gives CDR1 SGHRS, CDR2 YFSETQ. CDR3 residues: CASSLAAGPMNTEAFF. CDR3 DNA: TGCGCCAGCAGCTTGGCGGCAGGCCCCATGAACACTGAAGCTTTCTTT.

The genes are TRBV2 and TRBJ1-6, with TRBD1 matching over 8 bases. V dropped 2 bases and J dropped 5; count of bases not matched to a gene: 2. The germline CDR1 and CDR2 sequences are SNHLY and FYNNEI. The CDR3 has 15 amino acids. The CDR3 is CASSEWGQDNSPLHF. For the CDR3, the DNA is TGTGCCAGCAGTGAATGGGGACAGGATAATTCACCCCTCCACTTT.

V gene TRBV12-3 or TRBV12-4 combines with J gene TRBJ1-1; maybe TRBD1 (6 bases). This CDR3 is 12 amino acids long. With 4 bases removed from V and 8 bases from J, the gap between germline ends came to 11 bases. This chain's CDR3 is CASSWTVREAFF. DNA of the CDR3: TGTGCCAGCAGTTGGACAGTTCGGGAAGCTTTCTTT.

The gene calls are TRBV14 and TRBJ2-7; TRBD2 is a possible D gene (8 bases). The CDR3 is made up of 18 amino acids. The germline V gene encodes CDR1 SGHDN and CDR2 FVKESK. V was pared by 1 base and J by 6 bases, with 25 bases between. The CDR3 nucleotides read TGTGCCAGCAGCCAAGTAGTCTCGGGAGGGGGCAGGGGTTTCGAGCAGTACGTC. Translation: CASSQVVSGGGRGFEQYV.

The chain uses TRBV6-4 and TRBJ2-1, with 9 bases aligning to TRBD1. Germline lookup yields CDR1 MRHNA and CDR2 SNTAGT. V lost 6 bases to trimming and J lost 4 bases; unmatched junction nucleotides: 7. The CDR3 is 15 amino acids. The CDR3 spells CASSPTGTGYNEQFF. The DNA for the CDR3 is TGTGCCAGCAGCCCCACCGGGACAGGGTACAATGAGCAGTTCTTC.

V and J are TRBV19 and TRBJ1-2; weak D call: TRBD1 (6 bases). Per the germline V gene, CDR1 is LNHDA and CDR2 is SQIVND (reference sequence). The CDR3 length is 14 residues. Trimming pared 5 bases from V and 4 bases from J, leaving 14 bases between. CDR3 region: CASSERGLVYGYTF. The CDR3 nucleotides are TGTGCCAGTAGTGAGCGGGGGCTTGTCTATGGCTACACCTTC.

The genes are TRBV6-6 and TRBJ2-2; 8 bases agree with TRBD1. Trimming removed 6 bases from V and 5 bases from J; junction bases left unmatched: 8. The CDR3 sequence is 15 residues long. Germline-derived CDR1 and CDR2 are MNHNY and SVGAGI (reference sequence). The CDR3 DNA reads as TGTGCCAGCAGACGACAGGGGTCAGGGACCGGGGAGCTGTTTTTT. Amino acids: CASRRQGSGTGELFF.

The rearrangement uses TRBV30 and TRBJ2-3; D ambiguous. The V and J ends lost 2 bases and 5 bases respectively, with 14 bases between them. CDR1 is GTSNPN and CDR2 is SVGIG in the germline V gene (reference sequence). This CDR3 is built from 14 residues. CDR3 DNA: TGTGCCTGGAGTTTAGGAGACGGCCAAGATACGCAGTATTTT. It specifies CAWSLGDGQDTQYF.

The gene calls are TRBV11-2 and TRBJ1-6; D remains ambiguous. Germline CDR1 SGHAT, CDR2 FQNNGV. Trimming pared 1 base from V and 0 bases from J, leaving 7 bases between. The CDR3 sequence is 16 residues long. Here the CDR3 reads CASSLGLSSYNSPLHF. The CDR3 region has the DNA TGTGCCAGCAGCTTAGGTTTGAGCTCCTATAATTCACCCCTCCACTTT. Filled out from reference TRBV11-2 and TRBJ1-6, the complete variable domain reads EAGVAQSPRYKIIEKRQSVAFWCNPISGHATLYWYQQILGQGPKLLIQFQNNGVVDDSQLPKDRFSAERLKGVDSTLKIQPAKLEDSAVYLCASSLGLSSYNSPLHFGNGTRLTVT.